The clone carrying this T cell receptor (beta chain) was counted a single time. This CDR3 spans 13 amino acids. V was clipped by 6 bases and J by 6 bases; unmatched bases: 6. Per germline, CDR1 LGHDT and CDR2 YNNKEL (reference sequence). The source of the sample is a study of blood T cell repertoires in COVID-19. Looking at the study overall: There were acute and convalescent COVID-19 samples, and they came from the United States, Italy and Spain.

Assay: immunoSEQ multiplex PCR; the TCRdb copy retains only in-frame clones and omits some. The sample lists some 700,000 clones, 70% to 90% occurring once. The material sequenced was peripheral blood. The rearrangement uses TRBV3-1 (or the pseudogene TRBV3-2) and TRBJ2-7, with TRBD2 matching over 9 bases. The clonotype originates from a woman in her late teens or twenties with acute or convalescent COVID-19. This chain's CDR3 is CASSPGLASEQYF. The CDR3, as DNA: TGTGCCAGCAGTCCGGGACTAGCTTCCGAGCAGTACTTC.